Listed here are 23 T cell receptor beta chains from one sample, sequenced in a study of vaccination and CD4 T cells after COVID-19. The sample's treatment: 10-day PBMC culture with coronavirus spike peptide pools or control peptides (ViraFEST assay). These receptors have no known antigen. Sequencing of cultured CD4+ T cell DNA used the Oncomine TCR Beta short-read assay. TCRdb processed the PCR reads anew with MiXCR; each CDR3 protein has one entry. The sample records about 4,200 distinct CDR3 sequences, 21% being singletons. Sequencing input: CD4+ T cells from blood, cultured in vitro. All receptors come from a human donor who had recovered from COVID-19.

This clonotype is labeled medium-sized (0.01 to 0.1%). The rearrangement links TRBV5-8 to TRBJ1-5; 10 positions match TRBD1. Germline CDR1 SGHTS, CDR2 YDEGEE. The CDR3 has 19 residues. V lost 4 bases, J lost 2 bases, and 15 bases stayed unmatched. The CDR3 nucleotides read TGTGCCAGCAGCCCCGGGACAGGGGTAACTCGGGTCGGCAATCAGCCCCAGCATTTT. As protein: CASSPGTGVTRVGNQPQHF. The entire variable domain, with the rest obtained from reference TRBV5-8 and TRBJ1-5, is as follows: EAGVTQSPTHLIKTRGQQATLRCSPISGHTSVYWYQQALGLGLQFLLWYDEGEERNRGNFPPRFSGRQFPNYSSELNVNALELEDSALYLCASSPGTGVTRVGNQPQHFGDGTRLSIL.

In DNA form, the CDR3 reads TGTGCCAGGACAGTGAGATTCGATGAGCAGTTCTTC. Encoded protein: CARTVRFDEQFF. The chain links TRBV2 to TRBJ2-1; the D gene is possibly TRBD1 (5 bases). Germline-derived CDR1 and CDR2 are SNHLY and FYNNEI. With 9 bases removed from V and 8 bases from J, the gap between germline ends came to 14 bases. The CDR3 is 12 residues long.

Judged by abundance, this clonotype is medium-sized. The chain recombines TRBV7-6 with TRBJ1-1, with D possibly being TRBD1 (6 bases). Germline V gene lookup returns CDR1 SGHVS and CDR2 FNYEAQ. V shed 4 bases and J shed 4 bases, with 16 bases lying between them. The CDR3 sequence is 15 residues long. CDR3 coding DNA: TGTGCCAGCAGCTCGGGGGCAGGACGTGGCACTGAAGCTTTCTTT. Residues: CASSSGAGRGTEAFF.

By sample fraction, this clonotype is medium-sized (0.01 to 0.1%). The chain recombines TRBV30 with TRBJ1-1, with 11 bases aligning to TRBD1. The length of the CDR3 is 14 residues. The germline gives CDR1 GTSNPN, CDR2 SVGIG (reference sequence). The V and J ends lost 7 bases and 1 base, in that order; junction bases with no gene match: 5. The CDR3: CASDRGRGNTEAFF. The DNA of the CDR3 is TGTGCCTCGGACAGGGGGCGCGGGAACACTGAAGCTTTCTTT.

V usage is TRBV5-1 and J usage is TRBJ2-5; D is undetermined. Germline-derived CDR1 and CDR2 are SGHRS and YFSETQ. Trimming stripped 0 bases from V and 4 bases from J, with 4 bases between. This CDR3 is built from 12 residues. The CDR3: CASSLGSETQYF. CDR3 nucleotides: TGCGCCAGCAGCTTGGGTTCAGAGACCCAGTACTTC.

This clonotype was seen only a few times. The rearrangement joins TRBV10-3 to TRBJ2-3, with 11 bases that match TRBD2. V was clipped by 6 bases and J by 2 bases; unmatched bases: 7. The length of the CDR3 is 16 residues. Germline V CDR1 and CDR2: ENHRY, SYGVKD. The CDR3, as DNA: TGTGCCATCAGCGAACTAGCGGGGGCCCCCACAGATACGCAGTATTTT. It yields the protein CAISELAGAPTDTQYF.

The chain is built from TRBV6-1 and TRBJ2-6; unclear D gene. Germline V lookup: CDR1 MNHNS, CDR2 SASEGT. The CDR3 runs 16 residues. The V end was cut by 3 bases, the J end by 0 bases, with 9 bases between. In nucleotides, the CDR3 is TGTGCCAGCAGTGATATTAAGGGCTCTGGGGCCAACGTCCTGACTTTC. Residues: CASSDIKGSGANVLTF.

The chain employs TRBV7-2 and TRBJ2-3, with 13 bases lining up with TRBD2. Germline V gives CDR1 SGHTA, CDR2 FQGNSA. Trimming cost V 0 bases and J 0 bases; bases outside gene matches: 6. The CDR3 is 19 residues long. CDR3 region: CASSLAPTSGGTSTDTQYF. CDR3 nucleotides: TGTGCCAGCAGCTTAGCCCCGACTAGCGGGGGGACTAGCACAGATACGCAGTATTTT.

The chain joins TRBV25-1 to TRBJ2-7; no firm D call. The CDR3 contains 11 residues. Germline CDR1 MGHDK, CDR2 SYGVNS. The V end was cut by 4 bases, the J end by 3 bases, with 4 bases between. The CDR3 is CASSGYYEQYF. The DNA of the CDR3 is TGTGCCAGCAGTGGGTACTACGAGCAGTACTTC.

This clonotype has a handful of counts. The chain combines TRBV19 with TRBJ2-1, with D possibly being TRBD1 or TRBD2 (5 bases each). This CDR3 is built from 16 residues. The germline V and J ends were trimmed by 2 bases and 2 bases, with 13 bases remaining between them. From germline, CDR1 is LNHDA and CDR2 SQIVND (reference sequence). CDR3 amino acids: CASSISWGPPYNEQFF. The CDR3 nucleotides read TGTGCCAGTAGTATATCTTGGGGACCCCCCTACAATGAGCAGTTCTTC.

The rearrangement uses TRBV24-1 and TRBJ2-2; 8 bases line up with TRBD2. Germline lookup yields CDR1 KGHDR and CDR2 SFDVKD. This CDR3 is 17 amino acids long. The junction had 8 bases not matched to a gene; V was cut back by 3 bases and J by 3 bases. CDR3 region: CATSDTREGGDTGELFF. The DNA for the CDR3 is TGTGCCACCAGTGATACCCGGGAGGGAGGGGACACCGGGGAGCTGTTTTTT.

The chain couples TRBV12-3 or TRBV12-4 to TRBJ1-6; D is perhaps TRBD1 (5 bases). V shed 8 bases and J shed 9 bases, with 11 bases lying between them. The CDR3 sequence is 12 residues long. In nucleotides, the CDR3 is TGTGCCAGCGGGACCTATCTTTCACCCCTCCACTTT. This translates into CASGTYLSPLHF.

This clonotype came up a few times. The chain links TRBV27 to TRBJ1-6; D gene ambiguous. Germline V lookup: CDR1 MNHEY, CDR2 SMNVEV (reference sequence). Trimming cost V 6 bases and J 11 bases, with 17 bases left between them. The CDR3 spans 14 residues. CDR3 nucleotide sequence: TGTGCCAGCAGACGTCCTTCTCAGCCCGCACCCCTCCACTTT. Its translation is CASRRPSQPAPLHF.

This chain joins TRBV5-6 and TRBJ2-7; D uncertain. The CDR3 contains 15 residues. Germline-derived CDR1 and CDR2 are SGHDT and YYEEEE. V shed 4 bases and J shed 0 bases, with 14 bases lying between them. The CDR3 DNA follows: TGTGCCAGCAGCCCTACCCTGGGCATCTCCTACGAGCAGTACTTC. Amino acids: CASSPTLGISYEQYF.

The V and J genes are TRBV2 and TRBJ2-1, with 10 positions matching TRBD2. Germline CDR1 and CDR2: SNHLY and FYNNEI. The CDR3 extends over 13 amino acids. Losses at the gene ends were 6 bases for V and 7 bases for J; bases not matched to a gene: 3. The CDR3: CASRAGGSNEQFF. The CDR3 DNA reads TGTGCCAGCAGAGCGGGGGGGTCAAATGAGCAGTTCTTC.

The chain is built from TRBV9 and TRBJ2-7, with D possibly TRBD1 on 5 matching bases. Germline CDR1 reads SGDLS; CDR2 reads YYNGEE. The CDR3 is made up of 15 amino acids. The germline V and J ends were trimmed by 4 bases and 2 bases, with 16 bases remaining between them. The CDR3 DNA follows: TGTGCCAGCAGCCCCAGGGCCCTTTCCGCCTACGAGCAGTACTTC. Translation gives CASSPRALSAYEQYF.

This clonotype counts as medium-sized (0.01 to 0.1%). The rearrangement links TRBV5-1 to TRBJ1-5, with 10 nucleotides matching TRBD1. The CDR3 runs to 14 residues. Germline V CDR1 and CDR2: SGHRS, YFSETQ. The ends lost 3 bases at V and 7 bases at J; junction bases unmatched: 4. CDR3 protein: CASSSGTGVQPQHF. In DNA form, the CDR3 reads TGCGCCAGCAGCTCCGGGACAGGGGTACAGCCCCAGCATTTT.

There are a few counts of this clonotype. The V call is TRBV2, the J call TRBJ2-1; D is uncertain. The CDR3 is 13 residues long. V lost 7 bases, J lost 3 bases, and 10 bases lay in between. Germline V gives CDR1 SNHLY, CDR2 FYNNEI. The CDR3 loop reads CASKNRIYNEQFF. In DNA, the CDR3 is TGTGCCAGCAAAAATCGGATCTACAATGAGCAGTTCTTC.

CDR3 in amino acids: CASRLAQGQIYEQYF. The CDR3 DNA is TGTGCAAGTCGCTTAGCGCAGGGACAGATCTACGAGCAGTACTTC. This chain joins TRBV12-2 and TRBJ2-7; the DNA was not compared with TRBD1, the D call given in the table. TRBV12-2 is tagged as a pseudogene. This CDR3 spans 15 amino acids.

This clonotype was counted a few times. CDR3 residues: CASSLEGGTQYF. The CDR3 DNA reads TGTGCCAGCAGCTTGGAGGGGGGGACCCAGTACTTC. The chain carries TRBV5-4 and TRBJ2-5, with D perhaps given as TRBD1 or TRBD2 (6 bases each). Trimming removed 0 bases from V and 7 bases from J, with 7 bases in between. Germline-derived CDR1 and CDR2 are SGHNT and YYREEE (reference sequence). The length of the CDR3 is 12 residues.

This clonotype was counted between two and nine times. The CDR3 DNA is TGTGCCAGCAGCTTAGATGGACAGGGTGGTTACTATGGCTACACCTTC. This gives the protein CASSLDGQGGYYGYTF. This sequence joins TRBV7-9 and TRBJ1-2, with 8 bases aligning to TRBD1. Germline loops: CDR1 SEHNR, CDR2 FQNEAQ (reference sequence). The CDR3 is 16 residues long. V was pared by 1 base and J by 3 bases, with 7 bases of the junction left unmatched.

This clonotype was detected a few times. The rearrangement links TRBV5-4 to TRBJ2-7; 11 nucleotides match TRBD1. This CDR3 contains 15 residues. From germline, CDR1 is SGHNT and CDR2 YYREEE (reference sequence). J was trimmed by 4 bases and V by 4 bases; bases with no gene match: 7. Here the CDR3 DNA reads TGTGCCAGCAGCGACGGGACAGGGGGTAGATACGAGCAGTACTTC. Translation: CASSDGTGGRYEQYF.

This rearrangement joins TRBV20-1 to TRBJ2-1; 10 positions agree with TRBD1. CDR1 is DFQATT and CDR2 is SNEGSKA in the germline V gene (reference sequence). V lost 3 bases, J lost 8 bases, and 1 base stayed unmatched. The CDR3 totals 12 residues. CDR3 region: CSARTGGYEQFF. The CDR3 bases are TGCAGTGCTAGGACAGGGGGCTATGAGCAGTTCTTC.